This T cell receptor (beta chain) was retrieved from a study of T cell changes during pregnancy in multiple sclerosis (dated by TCRdb to about 2019). Background on the whole study: Changes in the T cell repertoire over the course of pregnancy were examined in this study in women with multiple sclerosis.

CDR1 LNHDA and CDR2 SQIVND are derived from the germline V gene (reference sequence). V sheds 4 bases and J sheds 1 base, leaving 11 bases between their ends. The CDR3 starts with the cysteine, ends with the phenylalanine, and has 15 residues. The kept DNA is CDR3 alone, 45 bases in frame from the first base. As concerns this clone: What antigen it recognizes has not been identified. No base qualities exist here, and no much larger clone lies one base off it.

Library preparation employed the immunoSEQ multiplex PCR assay. Here the immuneACCESS table is served through TCRdb, limited to in-frame sequences with V and J called. Missing clones are a known gap in these copies; in checked studies unresolved V genes cover under half, and the rest lacks a known reason. For this sample the table gives approximately 130,000 clones, of which about 94% were detected only once. Approximately 5.8% of the sample rests with the top ten. Sample: peripheral blood, taken before pregnancy. In this chain, TRBV19 is recombined with TRBJ1-3, and the D gene may be TRBD1, 5 bases matching. This sequence originates from a female donor with multiple sclerosis, enrolled in a pregnancy study. The CDR3 has the sequence CASSTQGGSGNTIYF. The nucleotides are TGTGCCAGTAGTACCCAGGGTGGATCTGGAAACACCATATATTTT.